This is a list of T cell receptor beta chains from one sample in a study of T cell changes during pregnancy in multiple sclerosis. Sequenced by immunoSEQ multiplex PCR; TCRdb stores in-frame clones only, minus some. This sample has about 20,000 clones, with about 87% found just once. The sample was CD8+ T cells from peripheral blood mononuclear cells, taken in the third trimester of pregnancy. Every receptor here comes from a female donor in good health, enrolled as a control in a pregnancy study. CDR3s include the opening cysteine and the closing phenylalanine or tryptophan. The D gene is left open where the match is weak. The size entry is marked missing in some rows and otherwise reads once, few, many or a size class.

d_call	cdr3_length	v_call	clone_size	j_call	cdr3_nt	cdr3_aa
TRBD2	15	TRBV11-2	-	TRBJ2-3	TGTGCCAGCAGCTTATTAGCGGGAGTGACAGATACGCAGTATTTT	CASSLLAGVTDTQYF
-	12	TRBV30	-	TRBJ1-4	TGTGCCTGGACCGGGTATAATGAAAAACTGTTTTTT	CAWTGYNEKLFF
TRBD2	15	TRBV6-4	-	TRBJ2-3	TGTGCCAGCAGTGACGGGGAGGGAGGGCCGGATACGCAGTATTTT	CASSDGEGGPDTQYF
-	15	TRBV4-2	-	TRBJ2-2	TGTGCCAGCAGCCAGACCGTGGGGGCGACCGGGGAGCTGTTTTTT	CASSQTVGATGELFF
TRBD2	15	TRBV14	-	TRBJ2-1	TGTGCCAGCAGCCAACTGGCGGGAGTGTTCAATGAGCAGTTCTTC	CASSQLAGVFNEQFF
TRBD2	15	TRBV4-2	-	TRBJ2-7	TGTGCCAGCAGCCCGGGACTAGCGGGAGCCTACGAGCAGTACTTC	CASSPGLAGAYEQYF
-	16	TRBV28	-	TRBJ2-4	TGTGCCAGCAGTAAACAGGGAATACTAGCCAAAAACATTCAGTACTTC	CASSKQGILAKNIQYF
-	15	TRBV19	few	TRBJ2-1	TGTGCCAGTAGTCCACCACAGGGAGGGTACAATGAGCAGTTCTTC	CASSPPQGGYNEQFF
-	13	TRBV4-3	-	TRBJ1-5	TGCGCCAGCAGCCAAGATAAGGGGTTGCCCCAGCATTTT	CASSQDKGLPQHF
-	14	TRBV27	medium-sized	TRBJ2-5	TGTGCCAGCAGTTTATCCCCCCTCCAAGAGACCCAGTACTTC	CASSLSPLQETQYF
-	15	TRBV19	-	TRBJ1-2	TGTGCCAGTAGTATGGACGTGGAGGGGTACTATGGCTACACCTTC	CASSMDVEGYYGYTF
-	15	TRBV28	-	TRBJ1-2	TGTGCCAGCAGTCTGGACTGGAAAGCTAACTATGGCTACACCTTC	CASSLDWKANYGYTF
TRBD1	14	TRBV27	-	TRBJ2-1	TGTGCCAGCAGTGAGACAGGGTTCTACAATGAGCAGTTCTTC	CASSETGFYNEQFF
TRBD2	17	TRBV11-3	-	TRBJ2-2	TGTGCCAGCAGCTCAAGGACTAGCGGGATCTTCACCGGGGAGCTGTTTTTT	CASSSRTSGIFTGELFF
-	12	TRBV27	-	TRBJ1-1	TGTGCCAGCATGTCTTGGACAGAAGAAGCTTTCTTT	CASMSWTEEAFF